This note documents a single TCR beta chain sequence. The antigen is not known. The data originate from a study of yellow fever vaccine responses in identical twins. The study, taken as a whole, reports: Reportedly, twins' vaccine T cell responses looked partly convergent and partly personalized.

TCRdb reprocessed the RT-PCR reads via MiXCR and lists one record per CDR3 protein. This sample has roughly 36,000 distinct CDR3 sequences, with about three fifths found just once. Sequenced here: T cells from blood (PBMCs), unsorted or a sorted subset (not recorded which), sampled before or after yellow fever vaccination (not recorded which). This TCR came from a woman aged 18-35 years who received the yellow fever vaccine.

CDR3 protein: CASSRDREPSTDTQYF. CDR3 nucleotide sequence: TGTGCCAGCAGCCGGGACAGGGAACCTAGCACAGATACGCAGTATTTT. The genes are TRBV13 and TRBJ2-3, with 9 positions matching TRBD1. V lost 5 bases to trimming and J lost 0 bases; unmatched junction nucleotides: 6. There are 16 residues in the CDR3. Germline CDR1 is PRHDT and CDR2 is FYEKMQ (reference sequence).